The 21 T cell receptor beta chains below come from one sample, sequenced in a study of Ad26.COV2.S vaccination and SARS-CoV-2 variants. This table comes from immunoSEQ multiplex PCR, and its TCRdb copy is limited to in-frame clones, with some not included. Of 360,000 or so clones listed, more than 75% are singletons. The treatment denotes: approximately 18 received Ad26.COV2.S at low or high dose, single or two shots; roughly five received placebo; per-sample allocation not given. At day 63 after the first vaccine or placebo injection, samples were drawn. The source was peripheral blood, collected in a trial of Ad26.COV2.S vaccine versus placebo. The receptor source for this set is a person between 18 and 60 years old who received the Ad26.COV2.S COVID-19 vaccine or a placebo.

V gene TRBV5-5 combines with J gene TRBJ1-6; 10 bases map to TRBD1. CDR3 length equals 15 residues. J gave up 7 bases and V 0 bases, and 1 base lay outside the gene matches. Per germline, CDR1 SGHKS and CDR2 YYEKEE (reference sequence). CDR3 DNA sequence: TGTGCCAGCAGCTTGGAGGACAGGGGGAATTCACCCCTCCACTTT. Translation gives CASSLEDRGNSPLHF.

The chain links TRBV4-3 to TRBJ2-2, with TRBD1 as a possible D gene (6 bases). This CDR3 region has 15 residues. The germline V gene encodes CDR1 LGHNA and CDR2 YSLEER. V was shortened by 3 bases and J by 6 bases, with 14 bases between the two germline ends. This CDR3 reads CASSQIQGPPGELFF. The CDR3 DNA follows: TGCGCCAGCAGCCAGATCCAGGGGCCGCCCGGGGAGCTGTTTTTT.

This clone has just a few counts. This sequence joins TRBV6-6 and TRBJ1-4, with a tentative D call TRBD1 (5 bases). Germline V lookup: CDR1 MNHNY, CDR2 SVGAGI (reference sequence). V lost 5 bases and J lost 5, with 9 bases in between. The CDR3 sequence is 13 residues long. The CDR3 loop is CASSDPGNEKLFF. In nucleotides, the CDR3 is TGTGCCAGCAGTGATCCAGGGAATGAAAAACTGTTTTTT.

The genes are TRBV6-4 and TRBJ1-1; 8 nucleotides match TRBD1. The CDR3 sequence is 14 residues long. CDR1 and CDR2 (germline): MRHNA, SNTAGT. V was clipped by 4 bases and J by 4 bases; unmatched bases: 5. The CDR3 spells CASSAQGDSTEAFF. In DNA form, the CDR3 reads TGTGCCAGCAGTGCACAGGGGGATAGCACTGAAGCTTTCTTT.

The J gene is TRBJ1-1, the V gene TRBV29-1; the D gene is possibly TRBD1 (6 bases). The germline V and J ends were trimmed by 3 bases and 4 bases, with 15 bases remaining between them. CDR1 and CDR2 from the germline V gene are SQVTM and ANQGSEA. The CDR3 loop spans 14 amino acids. CDR3 sequence (DNA): TGCAGCGTTGACCCACAGGGCTTCGGCACTGAAGCTTTCTTT. Protein product: CSVDPQGFGTEAFF.

This chain connects TRBV9 to TRBJ2-1, with 11 positions matching TRBD1. Germline V gives CDR1 SGDLS, CDR2 YYNGEE. The CDR3 contains 15 residues. V lost 2 bases and J lost 4; bases outside the gene matches: 2. The chain's CDR3 is CASSVGTGGYNEQFF. Written as DNA, the CDR3 is TGTGCCAGCAGCGTGGGGACAGGGGGGTACAATGAGCAGTTCTTC.

The CDR3 sequence is CASSVAPEQYF. For the CDR3, the DNA is TGTGCCAGCAGCGTAGCCCCCGAGCAGTACTTC. The gene calls are TRBV9 and TRBJ2-7; no reliable D call. Trimming removed 0 bases from V and 6 bases from J, with 4 bases in between. The CDR3 is 11 residues long. Germline-derived CDR1 and CDR2 are SGDLS and YYNGEE.

The rearrangement uses TRBV5-6 and TRBJ2-1; D call uncertain. The germline CDR1 and CDR2 sequences are SGHDT and YYEEEE. Between the trimmed V and J ends, which lost 3 bases and 0 bases, there was a span of 13 bases. This CDR3 contains 16 residues. The CDR3, as DNA: TGTGCCAGCAGCTCCACTCAGATGAGCTCCTACAATGAGCAGTTCTTC. It encodes CASSSTQMSSYNEQFF.

The chain is built from TRBV2 and TRBJ2-2; D call uncertain. V gave up 7 bases and J gave up 0 bases, with 15 bases separating them. Germline V CDR1 and CDR2: SNHLY, FYNNEI. This CDR3 contains 16 residues. CDR3 in amino acids: CASNKLGKSNTGELFF. The CDR3 region has the DNA TGTGCCAGCAATAAACTTGGGAAATCGAACACCGGGGAGCTGTTTTTT. Complete variable domain (other parts from reference TRBV2 and TRBJ2-2): EPEVTQTPSHQVTQMGQEVILRCVPISNHLYFYWYRQILGQKVEFLVSFYNNEISEKSEIFDDQFSVERPDGSNFTLKIRSTKLEDSAMYFCASNKLGKSNTGELFFGEGSRLTVL.

This chain connects TRBV7-3 to TRBJ2-1, with TRBD2 matching over 11 bases. Germline V gives CDR1 SGHTA, CDR2 FQGTGA. The CDR3 is 15 residues long. V trimming: 5 bases; J trimming: 7 bases; junction bases outside the gene matches: 7. CDR3 bases: TGTGCCAGCAGCCAGCTATCTAGCGGGGGGAATGAGCAGTTCTTC. It translates to CASSQLSSGGNEQFF.

The chain links TRBV11-2 to TRBJ1-1, with no clear D. The CDR3 is 11 amino acids. V shed 5 bases and J shed 9 bases, with 10 bases lying between them. Germline V gene lookup returns CDR1 SGHAT and CDR2 FQNNGV. CDR3 nucleotides: TGTGCCAGCAGCCTTTTATCCAAAGCTTTCTTT. It translates to CASSLLSKAFF.

As regards this clone: Distinct nucleotide sequences in the sample also encode this CDR3. This chain connects TRBV4-3 to TRBJ1-5; D is unresolved. This CDR3 region has 14 residues. Germline lookup yields CDR1 LGHNA and CDR2 YSLEER. Trimming left V 0 bases short and J 2 bases short, with 5 bases between. Written as DNA, the CDR3 is TGCGCCAGCAGCCAAGATCGGGGCAATCAGCCCCAGCATTTT. Protein sequence: CASSQDRGNQPQHF.

The V gene is TRBV28, the J gene TRBJ1-5, with a tentative D call TRBD1 (5 bases). Trimming cost V 5 bases and J 2 bases, with 10 bases left between them. In germline, CDR1 is MDHEN, CDR2 SYDVKM. This CDR3 comprises 14 residues. The CDR3 DNA is TGTGCCAGCAGTGGGGCGGTTCGCAATCAGCCCCAGCATTTT. Translating gives CASSGAVRNQPQHF.

The chain joins TRBV19 to TRBJ1-3; the match to TRBD1 covers 7 bases. The CDR3 sequence is 15 residues long. The germline V gene has CDR1 LNHDA and CDR2 SQIVND (reference sequence). J lost 2 bases, V lost 6 bases, and 7 bases had no gene match. CDR3 residues: CASRISGTAGNTIYF. The CDR3 nucleotides are TGTGCCAGTAGGATATCCGGGACAGCTGGAAACACCATATATTTT.

The chain uses TRBV18 and TRBJ1-5; no firm D call. Looked up from germline, CDR1 is KGHSH and CDR2 is LQKENI. V gave up 5 bases and J gave up 4 bases, with 15 bases separating them. CDR3 length equals 15 residues. The CDR3 loop is CASSSGIEENQPQHF. Written as DNA, the CDR3 is TGTGCCAGCTCATCTGGTATAGAGGAAAATCAGCCCCAGCATTTT.

The chain links TRBV20-1 to TRBJ1-1; D remains ambiguous. Germline CDR1 DFQATT, CDR2 SNEGSKA (reference sequence). Trimming stripped 5 bases from V and 3 bases from J, with 10 bases between. CDR3 length: 12 residues. The CDR3 loop is CSAGGFDTEAFF. The CDR3 nucleotides read TGCAGTGCTGGTGGTTTCGACACTGAAGCTTTCTTT.

The V call is TRBV5-8, the J call TRBJ1-2; TRBD1 matches at 7 bases. V trimming: 4 bases; J trimming: 8 bases; junction bases outside the gene matches: 17. The length of the CDR3 is 16 residues. The germline V gene has CDR1 SGHTS and CDR2 YDEGEE. CDR3 sequence reads: CASSASRDSLKGGYTF. In DNA form, the CDR3 reads TGTGCCAGCAGCGCGTCCCGGGACAGTCTCAAAGGAGGCTACACCTTC. Full variable domain (remainder filled in from reference TRBV5-8 and TRBJ1-2): EAGVTQSPTHLIKTRGQQATLRCSPISGHTSVYWYQQALGLGLQFLLWYDEGEERNRGNFPPRFSGRQFPNYSSELNVNALELEDSALYLCASSASRDSLKGGYTFGSGTRLTVV.

This sequence joins TRBV3-1 (or the pseudogene TRBV3-2) and TRBJ1-1; D gene unclear. The CDR3 consists of 13 residues. Germline V gives CDR1 LGHDT, CDR2 YNNKEL (reference sequence). Deletions cut 5 bases from V and 0 bases from J, with 7 bases between. The CDR3 DNA is TGTGCCAGCAGCTTTGGACTGAACACTGAAGCTTTCTTT. Translating it yields CASSFGLNTEAFF.

The chain has TRBV18 and TRBJ2-2, with 8 bases identical to TRBD2. The CDR3 has 16 amino acids. Germline CDR1 and CDR2: KGHSH and LQKENI. Losses at the gene ends were 3 bases for V and 3 bases for J; bases not matched to a gene: 6. CDR3 nucleotides: TGTGCCAGCTCACCCACGACGGGGGGGTACACCGGGGAGCTGTTTTTT. Translating gives CASSPTTGGYTGELFF.

This sequence joins TRBV9 and TRBJ2-5, with TRBD1 matching 7 bases. The V segment lost 4 bases and the J segment 4 bases; nucleotides outside the gene matches: 10. Germline-derived CDR1 and CDR2 are SGDLS and YYNGEE. The CDR3 is made up of 15 amino acids. The CDR3 DNA is TGTGCCAGCAGCCCCGACAGGGTAGGGAGAGAGACCCAGTACTTC. The encoded protein is CASSPDRVGRETQYF.

V gene TRBV30 combines with J gene TRBJ1-1; 12 bases are shared with TRBD1. This CDR3 comprises 14 residues. After removal of 2 bases from V and 5 bases from J, the junction contained 3 bases not matched to a gene. Germline CDR1 GTSNPN, CDR2 SVGIG (reference sequence). CDR3 sequence: CAWSRDRGLTEAFF. The CDR3 coding sequence is TGTGCCTGGAGTAGGGACAGGGGGCTAACTGAAGCTTTCTTT.